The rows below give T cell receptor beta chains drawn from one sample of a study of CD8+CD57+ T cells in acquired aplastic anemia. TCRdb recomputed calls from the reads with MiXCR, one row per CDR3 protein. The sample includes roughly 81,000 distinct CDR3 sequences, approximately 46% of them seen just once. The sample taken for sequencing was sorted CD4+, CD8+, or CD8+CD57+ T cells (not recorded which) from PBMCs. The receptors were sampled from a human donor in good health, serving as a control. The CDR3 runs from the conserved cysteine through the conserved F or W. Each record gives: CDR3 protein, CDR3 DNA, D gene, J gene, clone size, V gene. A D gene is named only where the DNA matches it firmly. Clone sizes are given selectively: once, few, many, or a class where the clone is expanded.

CASSAGGAGELFF,TGTGCCAGCAGCGCGGGGGGGGCCGGGGAGCTGTTTTTT,TRBD2,TRBJ2-2,NA,TRBV9
CASSEWTGGNYGYTF,TGTGCCAGCAGTGAATGGACAGGGGGTAACTATGGCTACACCTTC,TRBD1,TRBJ1-2,NA,TRBV25-1
CASSTQPGQAIPHYGYTF,TGCGCCAGCAGCACACAGCCGGGACAGGCTATCCCCCACTATGGCTACACCTTC,TRBD1,TRBJ1-2,many,TRBV5-1
CASSGKTGGWTDTQYF,TGTGCCAGCAGCGGGAAGACAGGGGGGTGGACAGATACGCAGTATTTT,TRBD1,TRBJ2-3,many,TRBV25-1
CASRETVGRDSNTDTQYF,TGTGCCAGCAGGGAAACGGTGGGGCGGGACAGCAACACAGATACGCAGTATTTT,NA,TRBJ2-3,few,TRBV6-1
CASSGGAVTDTQYF,TGTGCCAGCAGCGGTGGGGCCGTCACAGATACGCAGTATTTT,NA,TRBJ2-3,NA,TRBV7-9
CAIRAGSSYEQYF,TGTGCCATCAGGGCGGGTAGCTCCTACGAGCAGTACTTC,NA,TRBJ2-7,many,TRBV10-3
CASGQDTSSPETQYF,TGTGCCAGCGGCCAAGATACTTCTAGCCCGGAGACCCAGTACTTC,NA,TRBJ2-5,NA,TRBV3-1
CASSRNGENSPLHF,TGCGCCAGCAGCAGGAATGGGGAGAATTCACCCCTCCACTTT,NA,TRBJ1-6,NA,TRBV5-1
CSARDLGTSGLTDTQYF,TGCAGTGCTAGAGATCTCGGGACTAGCGGGCTCACAGATACGCAGTATTTT,TRBD2,TRBJ2-3,many,TRBV20-1
CSVGGTSGIHEQYF,TGCAGCGTTGGTGGAACTAGCGGGATCCACGAGCAGTACTTC,TRBD2,TRBJ2-7,NA,TRBV29-1
CASSPRTGINQPQHF,TGTGCCAGTAGTCCCCGGACGGGGATTAATCAGCCCCAGCATTTT,NA,TRBJ1-5,NA,TRBV19
CAWSPPDAGFETQYF,TGTGCCTGGAGCCCCCCGGACGCCGGGTTCGAGACCCAGTACTTC,NA,TRBJ2-5,many,TRBV30
CASGQGAYEQYF,TGTGCCAGCGGACAGGGGGCCTACGAGCAGTACTTC,TRBD1,TRBJ2-7,many,TRBV19
CASSDQGNNQPQHF,TGTGCCAGCAGTGATCAAGGGAACAATCAGCCCCAGCATTTT,NA,TRBJ1-5,many,TRBV2
CAISGFAAGYNEQFF,TGTGCCATCAGTGGCTTTGCCGCGGGCTACAATGAGCAGTTCTTC,NA,TRBJ2-1,many,TRBV10-3
CATSIRRDTPEAFF,TGTGCCACCAGCATCCGCCGGGACACACCTGAAGCTTTCTTT,NA,TRBJ1-1,few,TRBV15